The clone carrying this TCR beta chain was found a few times. What it binds is not known. Following extraction, RNA underwent reverse transcription to cDNA, which served as the sequencing template. Profiling relied on immunoSEQ multiplex PCR, and the TCRdb table lists in-frame clones only, not all of them. The top ten clones hold under 5.5% of a sample with approximately 150,000 clones, about three fifths of them seen once. Losses at the gene ends were 4 bases for V and 4 bases for J; bases not matched to a gene: 3. This CDR3 contains 12 residues. Germline CDR1 SQVTM, CDR2 ANQGSEA. This sample was included in a study of CD8+ T cells in alopecia areata. Study-wide findings and caveats: Sharing of TCRs across patients appeared less clear than in mice, possibly for HLA-related reasons.

The sequencing input was CD4+ T cells sorted from blood. The chain combines TRBV29-1 with TRBJ2-5, with 7 bases aligning to TRBD1. The receptor comes from a human donor in good health. The CDR3 bases are TGCAGCGTTGCACAGGGGTCAGAGACCCAGTACTTC. It translates to CSVAQGSETQYF.